This record looks at one T cell receptor (beta chain) sequence and its context. Its antigen remains unidentified. These data come from a study of cytomegalovirus exposure and HLA in healthy donors. The overall study: In an earlier analysis, around 100 million unique TCR beta sequences were found from 200 million or so T cells. Study-level results: CMV serostatus was the sole immune exposure data available. Looking again later, the authors saw that most CMV-associated TCR beta chains seemed HLA-restricted. Earlier analysis looked at TCR beta V segments, and most were productive about 90% or about 30% of the time.

Trimming took 3 bases from V and 1 from J, leaving 9 bases between them. This CDR3 is built from 14 residues. CDR1 and CDR2 (germline): SGHTA, FQGTGA. PCR was performed using 60 Vbeta and 13 Jbeta primers. The method was immunoSEQ multiplex PCR; TCRdb's version includes in-frame clones alone and lacks a portion of them. The table includes some 170,000 clones, 80% detected once. The chain combines TRBV7-3 with TRBJ1-1; possible D gene TRBD1, 6 bases. The receptor comes from a man younger than 35 in good health and CMV-seropositive. Input material: PBMCs. The CDR3 DNA is TGTGCCAGCAGCTTGGGGGCTGCGAACACTGAAGCTTTCTTT. Protein product: CASSLGAANTEAFF.